The sequence of this T cell receptor (beta chain) was determined in a study of CD8 T cells in Susac syndrome. Findings of the study overall: It was acknowledged by the study that relatively few individuals were included in its TCR sequencing and HLA analysis.

The T cells that were sequenced for TCR beta were CD8+ and CD4+ cells from blood. CD8+ and CD4+ T cells were negatively isolated; TEMRA cells were FACS-enriched. With random hexamers, reverse transcription was performed on about 0.5 to 1 ug of RNA. Amplification of TCR beta CDR3 spanned 54 Vbeta and 13 Jbeta via immunoSEQ multiplex PCR. TCRdb reanalysed the immunoSEQ multiplex PCR reads using MiXCR and keeps one entry per CDR3 protein. The sample has 110,000 to 150,000 distinct CDR3 sequences, around 94% seen once. The CDR3 has 11 amino acids. V dropped 8 bases and J dropped 9 bases, with 11 bases sitting between them. Germline CDR1 is MNHEY and CDR2 is SVGAGI. Comments on this clonotype: As yet, its antigen is unknown.

What was sequenced was CD8+ T cells from PBMCs. This clonotype was obtained from a human donor in good health. The V call is TRBV6-5, the J call TRBJ2-1; TRBD1 might be the D (6 bases). The CDR3 bases are TGTGCCAGCGAGCTAGGGGGTGAGCAGTTCTTC. Its translation is CASELGGEQFF.